The 30 T cell receptor beta chains in this list originate from one sample, sequenced in a study of blood T cells in healthy people across ages (dated by TCRdb to the mid-2010s). The library was built by means of 5' RACE. Sequencing relied on an Illumina HiSeq 2500. The second PCR ran for roughly 7 to 11 cycles and used a J-beta primer mix along with a sample-barcoded 5' primer. The public sequencing data were trimmed at Q25 with fastp and processed into clonotypes with MiXCR by TCRdb, which kept only in-frame beta chains. Here each entry gathers all rows of one CDR3 protein and keeps the most common genes and DNA. The sample table lists 1 million to 1.2 million distinct CDR3 sequences, 35% to 40% of them with a count of one. The ten largest clonotypes hold 13% of the sample. The sample was blood. The origin of the receptors is a man aged 18 to 29 in good health.

V is TRBV18 and J is TRBJ1-1; 7 bases are a match to TRBD1. Trimming at V came to 1 base and at J to 5 bases, leaving 10 bases not matched to a gene. This CDR3 region has 16 residues. Germline V lookup: CDR1 KGHSH, CDR2 LQKENI. DNA of the CDR3: TGTGCCAGCTCACCACTATCTAGACAGGGCCGGACTGAAGCTTTCTTT. Translated, it gives CASSPLSRQGRTEAFF. Drawing the rest from reference TRBV18 and TRBJ1-1, the complete variable domain is NAGVMQNPRHLVRRRGQEARLRCSPMKGHSHVYWYRQLPEEGLKFMVYLQKENIIDESGMPKERFSAEFPKEGPSILRIQQVVRGDSAAYFCASSPLSRQGRTEAFFGQGTRLTVV.

The V call is TRBV6-6, the J call TRBJ1-1, with TRBD1 as a possible D gene (5 bases). Trimming took 6 bases from V and 3 from J, leaving 11 bases between them. This CDR3 is 13 amino acids long. CDR1 is MNHNY, CDR2 SVGAGI, per germline (reference sequence). The CDR3 DNA is TGTGCCAGCAGGGGGCTGGAGGACACTGAAGCTTTCTTT. Amino acids: CASRGLEDTEAFF.

The rearrangement joins TRBV20-1 to TRBJ1-6; D ambiguous. The CDR3 sequence is 15 residues long. The germline V and J ends were trimmed by 3 bases and 0 bases, with 9 bases remaining between them. Germline V gene lookup returns CDR1 DFQATT and CDR2 SNEGSKA (reference sequence). In DNA, the CDR3 is TGCAGTGCTAGCCCCAGCCTCTCCTATAATTCACCCCTCCACTTT. It encodes CSASPSLSYNSPLHF.

This clonotype was observed a handful of times. This chain connects TRBV12-3 or TRBV12-4 to TRBJ1-6; D remains unclear. This CDR3 comprises 13 residues. The ends were cut back, 3 bases at V and 7 bases at J, with 7 bases in the middle. CDR3 residues: CASSFKGNSPLHF. CDR3 DNA: TGTGCCAGCAGTTTTAAGGGAAATTCACCCCTCCACTTT.

This clonotype turned up a few times. This chain links TRBV4-2 with TRBJ2-1, with 10 bases matching TRBD1. This CDR3 spans 15 amino acids. The V and J ends lost 7 bases and 4 bases, in that order; junction bases with no gene match: 7. The germline CDR1 and CDR2 sequences are LGHNA and YNFKEQ. This chain's CDR3 is CASTEPGQGYNEQFF. CDR3 nucleotide sequence: TGTGCCAGCACCGAACCGGGACAGGGGTACAATGAGCAGTTCTTC.

The DNA for the CDR3 is TGCAGTGCTAGGGGCCCACTAGACCAAGAGACCCAGTACTTC. Amino acids: CSARGPLDQETQYF. The chain carries TRBV20-1 and TRBJ2-5; tentatively, D is TRBD2 (5 bases). The CDR3 is 14 amino acids. Germline CDR1 and CDR2: DFQATT and SNEGSKA (reference sequence). With 3 bases removed from V and 0 bases from J, the gap between germline ends came to 11 bases.

In its sample, this clonotype was seen a few times. V gene TRBV25-1 combines with J gene TRBJ2-3, with TRBD1 as a possible D gene (6 bases). V lost 3 bases and J lost 0, with 13 bases in between. The CDR3 has 16 amino acids. Germline V gives CDR1 MGHDK, CDR2 SYGVNS. The CDR3 DNA follows: TGTGCCAGCAGTGACGGACAGACCCTCAGCACAGATACGCAGTATTTT. Its protein is CASSDGQTLSTDTQYF.

This sequence joins TRBV27 and TRBJ1-1; D unclear. The germline gives CDR1 MNHEY, CDR2 SMNVEV (reference sequence). Trimming took off 6 bases at V and 7 bases at J, with 9 bases between the two ends. This CDR3 spans 11 amino acids. The CDR3 nucleotides are TGTGCCAGCAGGACTGTAGGTGAAGCTTTCTTT. Protein product: CASRTVGEAFF.

This sequence joins TRBV5-1 and TRBJ1-5; D call uncertain. Germline V gene sequence: CDR1 SGHRS, CDR2 YFSETQ. Trimming took 2 bases from V and 5 from J, leaving 14 bases between them. The CDR3 covers 15 residues. The CDR3 DNA sequence: TGCGCCAGCAGCTTTGGGGAGGTGAGTGATCAGCCCCAGCATTTT. This gives the protein CASSFGEVSDQPQHF.

As to this clonotype: A read error may produce the germline difference seen at one junction end. This chain uses TRBV5-1 with TRBJ1-3; 10 positions agree with TRBD1. Germline CDR1 and CDR2: SGHRS and YFSETQ. The CDR3 is 15 residues long. The CDR3 DNA sequence: TGCGCCAGCAGCTTCGGGACAGGGGCTGGAACCACCATATATTTT. As protein: CASSFGTGAGTTIYF.

This clonotype showed up many times. V gene TRBV10-3 combines with J gene TRBJ1-5, with D uncertain. This CDR3 is 13 amino acids long. V gave up 3 bases and J gave up 4 bases, with 7 bases separating them. Germline-derived CDR1 and CDR2 are ENHRY and SYGVKD. The chain's CDR3 is CAISDGGNQPQHF. As DNA, the CDR3 is TGTGCCATCAGTGATGGCGGGAATCAGCCCCAGCATTTT.

V and J are TRBV27 and TRBJ1-2, with 7 bases matching TRBD1. Germline assignment: CDR1 MNHEY and CDR2 SMNVEV (reference sequence). The CDR3 is 14 residues long. The J segment lost 7 bases and the V segment lost 6 bases, leaving 11 bases of the junction unmatched. CDR3 DNA: TGTGCCAGCAGGGAAACAGGGGTCCAGAGTGGCTACACCTTC. Its protein product is CASRETGVQSGYTF.

The chain combines TRBV23-1 with TRBJ1-1; D perhaps matches TRBD1 (5 bases). TRBV23-1 is known as an ORF, though its function is uncertain. V was cut by 7 bases and J by 0 bases, with 18 bases left in between. The CDR3 is 16 amino acids. Here the CDR3 DNA reads TGCGCCAGCACCGTCTCTTTGGCGGGGGTGAACACTGAAGCTTTCTTT. As protein: CASTVSLAGVNTEAFF.

This clonotype was recorded a few times. The chain joins TRBV7-9 to TRBJ1-1; TRBD1 agrees at 10 bases. Looked up from germline, CDR1 is SEHNR and CDR2 is FQNEAQ (reference sequence). Losses at the gene ends were 1 base for V and 5 bases for J; bases not matched to a gene: 4. CDR3 length: 15 amino acids. The CDR3 spells CASSLGGGQGTEAFF. CDR3 nucleotide sequence: TGTGCCAGCAGCTTAGGTGGGGGACAGGGGACTGAAGCTTTCTTT. The variable domain in full, completed from reference TRBV7-9 and TRBJ1-1, reads DTGVSQNPRHKITKRGQNVTFRCDPISEHNRLYWYRQTLGQGPEFLTYFQNEAQLEKSRLLSDRFSAERPKGSFSTLEIQRTEQGDSAMYLCASSLGGGQGTEAFFGQGTRLTVV.

This clonotype has just one count. The chain's CDR3 is CASSRRPGDTNTEAFF. The CDR3 region has the DNA TGTGCCAGCAGCCGTCGTCCAGGCGATACGAACACTGAAGCTTTCTTT. The chain carries TRBV7-9 and TRBJ1-1; D is uncertain. V lost 5 bases, J lost 1 base, and 17 bases lay in between. The CDR3 consists of 16 residues. Germline V lookup: CDR1 SEHNR, CDR2 FQNEAQ (reference sequence).

This clonotype has only a few counts. The V and J genes are TRBV7-9 and TRBJ2-3; 7 bases agree with TRBD1. CDR1 SEHNR and CDR2 FQNEAQ come from the germline V gene (reference sequence). The CDR3 contains 14 residues. Trimming took 5 bases from V and 2 from J; bases not matched to a gene: 4. Written as DNA, the CDR3 is TGTGCCAGCAGCGTAGGGACAGACACAGATACGCAGTATTTT. Its protein product is CASSVGTDTDTQYF. Complete variable domain (other parts from reference TRBV7-9 and TRBJ2-3): DTGVSQNPRHKITKRGQNVTFRCDPISEHNRLYWYRQTLGQGPEFLTYFQNEAQLEKSRLLSDRFSAERPKGSFSTLEIQRTEQGDSAMYLCASSVGTDTDTQYFGPGTRLTVL.

With regard to this clonotype: A much larger clone differs from this one at a single base, so this may be a read error. The chain combines TRBV10-3 with TRBJ2-5; D is unresolved. V lost 3 bases to trimming and J lost 11 bases, with 13 bases between them. The CDR3 totals 12 residues. CDR1 is ENHRY, CDR2 SYGVKD, per germline. CDR3 nucleotide sequence: TGTGCCATCAGTGACGGAAACAATGAGCAGTACTTC. As protein: CAISDGNNEQYF.

The chain couples TRBV12-3 or TRBV12-4 to TRBJ2-6; 7 nucleotides line up with TRBD1. The CDR3 loop spans 17 amino acids. Trimming took 6 bases from V and 0 from J; bases not matched to a gene: 8. Here the CDR3 DNA reads TGTGCCAGCAGCCCTTTCGGACAGGACTCTGGGGCCAACGTCCTGACTTTC. Its translation is CASSPFGQDSGANVLTF.

V and J are TRBV20-1 and TRBJ1-1; 11 bases match TRBD1. With 1 base clipped from V and 4 bases from J, the junction kept 2 bases outside the gene matches. The CDR3 covers 14 residues. CDR1 and CDR2 (germline): DFQATT, SNEGSKA (reference sequence). CDR3 nucleotides: TGCAGTGCTAGAGTCGGACAGGGGGCCACTGAAGCTTTCTTT. It specifies CSARVGQGATEAFF.

This clonotype appeared once. The chain uses TRBV12-3 or TRBV12-4 and TRBJ2-3; the D is unclear. The CDR3 has 13 amino acids. The V end lost 6 bases, the J end lost 5 bases, and 12 bases lay between the germline ends. The CDR3: CASSQNMGDTQYF. The DNA of the CDR3 is TGTGCCAGCAGCCAAAACATGGGAGATACGCAGTATTTT.

In this sample, this clonotype turned up many times. The chain uses TRBV6-5 and TRBJ1-1; no clear D. Germline loops: CDR1 MNHEY, CDR2 SVGAGI. The CDR3 contains 14 residues. V lost 2 bases and J 1 base, leaving 8 bases between the germline ends. CDR3 DNA: TGTGCCAGCAGTTACGGCGGACCGAACACTGAAGCTTTCTTT. Its translation is CASSYGGPNTEAFF.

The genes are TRBV7-2 and TRBJ2-1; the D is unclear. The DNA end favors TRBJ2-7, so the J call may be wrong. CDR1 is SGHTA and CDR2 is FQGNSA in the germline V gene. The CDR3 length is 15 residues. CDR3 nucleotide sequence: TGTGCCAGCAGCAACACCTACGGCCTCTACAATGAGCAGTACTTC. It is translated as CASSNTYGLYNEQYF.

This clonotype was picked up a small number of times. The rearrangement uses TRBV7-9 and TRBJ1-6; D unclear. The V gene lost 2 bases and the J gene lost 4 bases, with 6 bases spanning the gap. CDR3 length equals 14 residues. In germline, CDR1 is SEHNR, CDR2 FQNEAQ (reference sequence). This chain's CDR3 is CASSLSEYNSPLHF. CDR3 DNA: TGTGCCAGCAGCTTATCAGAGTATAATTCACCCCTCCACTTT.

As for this clonotype: The germline gene is not matched at one end of the junction; a read error may be the cause. The chain recombines TRBV29-1 with TRBJ2-1; D gene ambiguous. The J call is in doubt because the DNA end fits TRBJ2-7 better. Germline V gives CDR1 SQVTM, CDR2 ANQGSEA. This CDR3 is 14 amino acids long. In DNA, the CDR3 is TGCGGCGTTGAACGGGCGGAGACGTACAATGAGCAGTACTTC. Translation: CGVERAETYNEQYF.

As regards this clonotype: Germline is not matched at one junction end, which may reflect a read error. The chain employs TRBV4-3 and TRBJ1-2; D is perhaps TRBD1 (6 bases). The CDR3 is 16 amino acids. Germline loops: CDR1 LGHNA, CDR2 YSLEER. The chain's CDR3 is CASSYLGTTTNCGYTF. CDR3 in DNA: TGCGCCAGCAGCTACCTCGGGACAACCACTAACTGTGGCTACACCTTC.

This clonotype occurred a few times. V and J are TRBV20-1 and TRBJ1-2; the D gene is possibly TRBD1 (6 bases). The CDR3 contains 14 residues. V lost 1 base and J 6 bases, leaving 15 bases between the germline ends. Germline CDR1 DFQATT, CDR2 SNEGSKA (reference sequence). CDR3 residues: CSARGRDTSDGYTF. The CDR3 nucleotides read TGCAGTGCTAGAGGCCGGGACACAAGTGATGGCTACACCTTC.

In its sample, this clonotype was seen a few times. This sequence joins TRBV4-2 and TRBJ2-6, with 7 positions matching TRBD1. CDR1 LGHNA and CDR2 YNFKEQ come from the germline V gene. CDR3 length: 15 residues. Germline trimming cut 5 bases from V and 2 bases from J; bases unmatched to any gene: 3. Here the CDR3 reads CASSYRGTGANVLTF. Here the CDR3 DNA reads TGTGCCAGCAGCTACAGGGGTACTGGGGCCAACGTCCTGACTTTC.

This clonotype was seen a handful of times. The rearrangement uses TRBV27 and TRBJ2-3; 7 positions agree with TRBD1. CDR1 and CDR2 (germline): MNHEY, SMNVEV (reference sequence). J gave up 7 bases and V 4 bases, and 17 bases lay outside the gene matches. The CDR3 is 17 residues long. CDR3 loop: CASSSKPGTVNGNTQYF. In nucleotides, the CDR3 is TGTGCCAGCAGTTCCAAGCCCGGGACAGTGAATGGAAATACGCAGTATTTT.

The rearrangement uses TRBV20-1 and TRBJ2-1; 7 bases are a match to TRBD2. This CDR3 contains 13 residues. J lost 5 bases, V lost 7 bases, and 8 bases had no gene match. CDR1 is DFQATT, CDR2 SNEGSKA, per germline (reference sequence). In DNA, the CDR3 is TGCAGTGTCTCACGGGGGACTAACAATGAGCAGTTCTTC. Encoded protein: CSVSRGTNNEQFF.

The genes are TRBV7-3 and TRBJ2-1, with TRBD2 matching 7 bases. V was clipped by 1 base and J by 5 bases; unmatched bases: 11. The CDR3 is made up of 17 amino acids. Germline V gene sequence: CDR1 SGHTA, CDR2 FQGTGA. The CDR3 region is CASSLRSAGEYDNEQFF. For the CDR3, the DNA is TGTGCCAGCAGCTTAAGATCTGCGGGGGAGTACGACAATGAGCAGTTCTTC. Drawing the rest from reference TRBV7-3 and TRBJ2-1, the complete variable domain is GAGVSQTPSNKVTEKGKYVELRCDPISGHTALYWYRQSLGQGPEFLIYFQGTGAADDSGLPNDRFFAVRPEGSVSTLKIQRTERGDSAVYLCASSLRSAGEYDNEQFFGPGTRLTVL.